A selection of T cell receptor beta chains follows, all from one sample in a study of shared clonotypes between healthy human individuals. Method: immunoSEQ multiplex PCR; TCRdb's copy keeps in-frame clones and lacks some. The table lists under 650,000 clones, roughly 95% of them singletons. The specimen was naive CD4+ T cells sorted from blood. Receptors were obtained from a woman aged 25 to 39 in good health. Both conserved end residues are part of each CDR3. The D gene is left open where the match is weak. Not every row has a clone size; where given, it reads once, few, many or a size class.

j_gene | v_gene | d_gene | abundance | CDR3nt | CDR3aa
TRBJ1-5 | TRBV6-1 | - | - | TGTGCCAGCACCCTCCCCCAGCATTTT | CASTLPQHF
TRBJ1-3 | TRBV4-1 | - | - | TGCGCCAGCAGCCACCCCCCTACATTCGGAAACACCATATATTTT | CASSHPPTFGNTIYF
TRBJ2-7 | TRBV10-1 | - | - | TGCGCCAGCAGTGAAGCTTCGGGACGGAAGGCCTACGAGCAGTACTTC | CASSEASGRKAYEQYF
TRBJ1-5 | TRBV9 | TRBD1 | - | TGTGCCAGCAGCATCGGGACAGGCCTTGATCAGCCCCAGCATTTT | CASSIGTGLDQPQHF
TRBJ1-6 | TRBV4-2 | - | - | TGTGCCAGCGCCGATGACGAGCCTCCCTATAATTCACCCCTCCACTTT | CASADDEPPYNSPLHF
TRBJ2-1 | TRBV11-3 | - | - | TGTGCCAGCAGCTTTAGGGGTGAGCAGTTCTTC | CASSFRGEQFF
TRBJ1-3 | TRBV19 | - | - | TGTGCCAGTAGTATTCTGGGCGGGACTGGAAACACCATATATTTT | CASSILGGTGNTIYF
TRBJ2-7 | TRBV19 | - | - | TGTGCCAGTTTCCAGGGGAGGGACGAGCAGTACTTC | CASFQGRDEQYF
TRBJ2-2 | TRBV27 | - | - | TGTGCCAGCAGTTTAAGGGGGACTGCCACCGGGGAGCTGTTTTTT | CASSLRGTATGELFF
TRBJ2-7 | TRBV18 | TRBD2 | - | TGTGCCAGCTCACCAGCCCCTGTTGGGACTAGTAGAGACGAGCAGTACTTC | CASSPAPVGTSRDEQYF
TRBJ2-2 | TRBV7-2 | - | - | TGTGCCAGCAGCTTAGGGTCCTTACAGAACACCGGGGAGCTGTTTTTT | CASSLGSLQNTGELFF
TRBJ2-5 | TRBV21-1 | - | - | TGTGCCAGCAGTTTAAACGTTGACAGAAAAGAGACCCAGTACTTC | CASSLNVDRKETQYF
TRBJ1-5 | TRBV5-1 | TRBD1 | few | TGCGCCAGCAGCACGGGGACAGGAGGTCAGCCCCAGCATTTT | CASSTGTGGQPQHF
TRBJ2-7 | TRBV29-1 | - | - | TGCAGCGTTGACATGGGGTCCGGGTTCTACGAGCAGTACTTC | CSVDMGSGFYEQYF
TRBJ1-5 | TRBV2 | - | - | TGTGCCAGCAGTGAGTTGTTATCGGAACAGCCCCAGCATTTT | CASSELLSEQPQHF
TRBJ2-5 | TRBV5-1 | - | - | TGCGCCAGCAGCTCGGGACGTCGAGGAGAGACCCAGTACTTC | CASSSGRRGETQYF
TRBJ1-1 | TRBV14 | - | once | TGTGCCAGCAGCCAAGTGGTGAACACTGAAGCTTTCTTT | CASSQVVNTEAFF
TRBJ2-7 | TRBV27 | TRBD1 | - | TGTGCCATTAACCGGGACAGAACCTACGAGCAGTACTTC | CAINRDRTYEQYF
TRBJ2-6 | TRBV19 | - | - | TGTGCAACGTCCCTAGACCCGTCTGGGGCCAACGTCCTGACTTTC | CATSLDPSGANVLTF
TRBJ2-2 | TRBV25-1 | TRBD1 | - | TGTGCCAGCAGAGACCCTACCGGACAGGGGGCGGCCGGGGAGCTGTTTTTT | CASRDPTGQGAAGELFF
TRBJ1-2 | TRBV19 | - | - | TGTGCCAGTAGAACTGAAACCTATGGCTACACCTTC | CASRTETYGYTF
TRBJ1-6 | TRBV28 | - | - | TGTGCCAGCAGTTTTCCGGGGTTGGAGTCACCCCTCCACTTT | CASSFPGLESPLHF
TRBJ2-1 | TRBV19 | - | - | TGTGCCAGTAGTCTCGTAGGGGGATACAATGAGCAGTTCTTC | CASSLVGGYNEQFF
TRBJ2-3 | TRBV6-5 | - | - | TGTGCCAGTTGCACGGGAGCCGGTGATACGCAGTATTTT | CASCTGAGDTQYF
TRBJ1-2 | TRBV7-9 | - | few | TGTGCCAGCAGCTTAAGGACGGACGGCTACACCTTC | CASSLRTDGYTF
TRBJ1-1 | TRBV5-1 | - | - | TGCGCCAGCAGCTTGGGACAGCAGATGAACACTGAAGCTTTCTTT | CASSLGQQMNTEAFF
TRBJ2-5 | TRBV10-2 | - | - | TGCGCCACCAGCTTCTCAGGGAGTCGGCAAGAGACCCAGTACTTC | CATSFSGSRQETQYF
TRBJ2-5 | TRBV18 | - | - | TGTGCCAGCTCACCACCGGGAGAAGAGACCCAGTACTTC | CASSPPGEETQYF
TRBJ2-7 | TRBV6-5 | - | - | TGTGCCAGCAGTCAGTCAGCCGAGCAGTACTTC | CASSQSAEQYF
TRBJ2-2 | TRBV7-9 | - | once | TGTGCCAGCAGCTTAGGAGACACCGGGGAGCTGTTTTTT | CASSLGDTGELFF
TRBJ2-1 | TRBV7-8 | TRBD2 | - | TGTGCCAGCAGCTTAAGCAATAGGCGGGAGGGCCCTTCCTACAATGAGCAGTTCTTC | CASSLSNRREGPSYNEQFF
TRBJ2-6 | TRBV28 | TRBD2 | - | TGTGCCAGCACCCGACTAGCGGCTGGGGCCAACGTCCTGACTTTC | CASTRLAAGANVLTF
TRBJ1-1 | TRBV7-9 | - | - | TGTGCCAGCAGCCGAAATCAGCGGCCGATGAACACTGAAGCTTTCTTT | CASSRNQRPMNTEAFF
TRBJ1-4 | TRBV29-1 | - | - | TGCAGCGTTGCTCGGGGGGGCAGTGAAAAACTGTTTTTT | CSVARGGSEKLFF
TRBJ2-5 | TRBV6-4 | - | - | TGTGCCAGCAGTGACTCGAGCGAACGATCGGGGAAGACCCAGTACTTC | CASSDSSERSGKTQYF
TRBJ2-7 | TRBV4-1 | TRBD2 | - | TGCGCCAGCAGCCAAACCTCCCTAGCGGGAGTTTACGAGCAGTACTTC | CASSQTSLAGVYEQYF
TRBJ1-1 | TRBV27 | TRBD1 | once | TGTGCCAGCAGTCTACGCACCCCAGGGGGCACTGAAGCTTTCTTT | CASSLRTPGGTEAFF
TRBJ2-7 | TRBV18 | TRBD2 | - | TGTGCCAGCTCACACGGGACTAGAAGATCCAGCTCCTACGAGCAGTACTTC | CASSHGTRRSSSYEQYF
TRBJ2-7 | TRBV27 | - | - | TGTGCCAGCAGCTTAGCTGGATCCTACGAGCAGTACTTC | CASSLAGSYEQYF
TRBJ1-5 | TRBV28 | TRBD1 | - | TGTGCCAGCAGTTCGGGACAGGGGGCAAACAATCAGCCCCAGCATTTT | CASSSGQGANNQPQHF
TRBJ2-6 | TRBV2 | - | - | TGTGCCACGCAGGGATCTGGGGCCAACGTCCTGACTTTC | CATQGSGANVLTF
TRBJ2-7 | TRBV10-2 | TRBD2 | - | TGCGCCAGCAGACCGACTAGCGGGTCCTACGAGCAGTACTTC | CASRPTSGSYEQYF
TRBJ2-7 | TRBV10-3 | - | - | TGTGCCATCAGTGAGTTCGGAACACCCGGAGAAGAGCAGTACTTC | CAISEFGTPGEEQYF
TRBJ2-7 | TRBV4-1 | - | - | TGCGCCAGCAGCCAAGGGTCCTACTACGAGCAGTACTTC | CASSQGSYYEQYF
TRBJ2-3 | TRBV7-9 | - | - | TGTGCCAGCAGCAATTCACTGGGACAACTCACAGATACGCAGTATTTT | CASSNSLGQLTDTQYF
TRBJ2-1 | TRBV30 | TRBD2 | - | TGTGCCTGGAGAGGACTAGCGGGAGGCCAGCGCCATGAGCAGTTCTTC | CAWRGLAGGQRHEQFF
TRBJ2-7 | TRBV11-2 | TRBD2 | - | TGTGCCAGCAGCGACCGGGACTATACCTACGAGCAGTACTTC | CASSDRDYTYEQYF
TRBJ1-1 | TRBV18 | TRBD1 | once | TGTGCCAGCTCACGAACCGGGACAGGGGGCCCATTGGCTTTCTTT | CASSRTGTGGPLAFF
TRBJ2-7 | TRBV5-6 | TRBD2 | - | TGTGCCAGCTCGCCGGGAGGGGTGTATCGGCCCTACGAGCAGTACTTC | CASSPGGVYRPYEQYF
TRBJ2-3 | TRBV5-1 | - | - | TGCGCCAGCAGCTTGGAGATGACCAGGGGTTACAGCACAGATACGCAGTATTTT | CASSLEMTRGYSTDTQYF
TRBJ2-7 | TRBV6-1 | TRBD1 | - | TGTGCCAGCAGCGCCCCGCCAGGGGGCATGAAACAGCAGTACTTC | CASSAPPGGMKQQYF
TRBJ2-5 | TRBV18 | - | once | TGTGCCAGCTCACCTGGCGGGGAGGTTAGGCAGTACTTC | CASSPGGEVRQYF
TRBJ2-7 | TRBV2 | - | - | TGTGCCAGCAGTGAGGAAGGCGCGAACTACGAGCAGTACTTC | CASSEEGANYEQYF